These 32 T cell receptor beta chains were all obtained from the same sample, sequenced in a study of vaccination and CD4 T cells after COVID-19. The Oncomine TCR Beta short-read assay was what sequenced the DNA obtained from cultured CD4+ T cells. Each CDR3 protein is one row after TCRdb ran MiXCR on the PCR reads. The sample lists roughly 25,000 distinct CDR3 sequences, around 62% occurring once. Which antigens these TCRs recognize remains unknown. Treatment denoted: roughly 10-day PBMC culture with coronavirus spike peptide pools or control peptides (ViraFEST assay). Sequencing was performed on CD4+ T cells from blood, cultured in vitro. Source of these receptors: a human donor who had recovered from COVID-19.

The rearrangement joins TRBV27 to TRBJ1-5; a weak D match, TRBD1 (5 bases). Trimming took 4 bases from V and 0 from J, leaving 7 bases between them. CDR3 length: 14 amino acids. CDR1 is MNHEY and CDR2 is SMNVEV in the germline V gene (reference sequence). CDR3 residues: CASSWGGSNQPQHF. The CDR3 coding sequence is TGTGCCAGCAGTTGGGGCGGTAGCAATCAGCCCCAGCATTTT.

The J gene is TRBJ1-5, the V gene TRBV12-3 or TRBV12-4, with D tentatively TRBD1 (6 bases). The CDR3 runs to 14 residues. Trimming removed 1 base at V and 5 bases at J, with 9 bases between. DNA for the CDR3: TGTGCCAGCAGTTTAGGGGGGGCAGATCAGCCCCAGCATTTT. Encoded protein: CASSLGGADQPQHF.

The chain recombines TRBV15 with TRBJ2-5; 12 nucleotides match TRBD1. V lost 2 bases and J lost 5; bases outside the gene matches: 3. The CDR3 runs 15 residues. The germline CDR1 and CDR2 sequences are LNHNV and YYDKDF (reference sequence). CDR3 DNA sequence: TGTGCCACCAGCAGACCGGGACAGGGGGCGGAGACCCAGTACTTC. It is translated as CATSRPGQGAETQYF.

This clonotype was detected only a few times. DNA of the CDR3: TGCAGTGCTAGAGGGCCCCCATATACCTACGAGCAGTACTTC. Protein product: CSARGPPYTYEQYF. J is TRBJ2-7 and V is TRBV20-1, with D unclear. CDR3 size: 14 residues. CDR1 and CDR2 from the germline V gene are DFQATT and SNEGSKA (reference sequence). The V and J ends lost 1 base and 2 bases respectively, with 12 bases between them.

The sample holds a few counts of this clonotype. The chain combines TRBV20-1 with TRBJ2-7, with D maybe TRBD2 (6 bases). Trimming removed 3 bases at V and 0 bases at J, with 12 bases between. Germline V lookup: CDR1 DFQATT, CDR2 SNEGSKA (reference sequence). The CDR3 length is 14 residues. This chain's CDR3 is CSAREGLTSYEQYF. The CDR3, as DNA: TGCAGTGCTAGGGAGGGACTCACCTCCTACGAGCAGTACTTC.

This clonotype was seen a few times. The rearrangement joins TRBV20-1 to TRBJ2-7; 9 bases are shared with TRBD1. V was clipped by 3 bases and J by 3 bases; unmatched bases: 9. Germline assignment: CDR1 DFQATT and CDR2 SNEGSKA (reference sequence). The CDR3 runs 15 residues. CDR3 coding DNA: TGCAGTGCTAGGGATGAGACGACAGGGGGCTACGAGCAGTACTTC. Its protein product is CSARDETTGGYEQYF.

This sequence joins TRBV20-1 and TRBJ2-7; 9 bases line up with TRBD2. V shed 0 bases and J 4 bases; nucleotides not matched to a gene: 7. The CDR3 covers 15 residues. The germline CDR1 and CDR2 sequences are DFQATT and SNEGSKA (reference sequence). For the CDR3, the DNA is TGCAGTGCTAGAGAGGTTAGCGGGGGACTGTACGAGCAGTACTTC. Protein product: CSAREVSGGLYEQYF.

The J gene is TRBJ1-5, the V gene TRBV29-1, with TRBD1 matching 7 bases. V trimming: 1 base; J trimming: 7 bases; junction bases outside the gene matches: 7. The CDR3 runs 14 residues. CDR1 is SQVTM, CDR2 ANQGSEA, per germline. The CDR3 DNA reads as TGCAGCGTTGAAGTACAAGGGGGCGGACAGCCCCAGCATTTT. It encodes CSVEVQGGGQPQHF.

This clonotype appeared a few times. V and J are TRBV23-1 and TRBJ1-5; no reliable D call. TRBV23-1 is designated an ORF whose function remains uncertain. The ends were cut back, 8 bases at V and 9 bases at J, with 8 bases in the middle. The CDR3 has 10 residues. The CDR3 loop is CASRTPPQHF. CDR3 DNA: TGCGCCAGCCGCACCCCGCCCCAGCATTTT.

The chain has TRBV20-1 and TRBJ2-6; a possible D gene is TRBD1 (6 bases). Germline V gene data show CDR1 as DFQATT and CDR2 as SNEGSKA (reference sequence). CDR3 length: 14 residues. CDR3 amino acids: CSARGGSGANVLTF. CDR3 nucleotide sequence: TGCAGCGCCCGAGGGGGCTCTGGGGCCAACGTCCTGACTTTC.

This clonotype was detected a few times. V gene TRBV6-1 combines with J gene TRBJ1-2; 7 nucleotides match TRBD1. The germline V gene has CDR1 MNHNS and CDR2 SASEGT. The CDR3 loop spans 15 amino acids. J was trimmed by 3 bases and V by 6 bases; bases with no gene match: 10. DNA of the CDR3: TGTGCCAGCAGCTCAACAGGGGAAGGCTACTATGGCTACACCTTC. Protein: CASSSTGEGYYGYTF.

This rearrangement joins TRBV19 to TRBJ1-2; D remains ambiguous. Germline V lookup: CDR1 LNHDA, CDR2 SQIVND (reference sequence). Trimming took 7 bases from V and 2 from J, leaving 5 bases between them. CDR3 length equals 11 residues. CDR3 loop: CASKQNYGYTF. In nucleotides, the CDR3 is TGTGCCAGTAAACAGAACTATGGCTACACCTTC. Combining the CDR3 with reference TRBV19 and TRBJ1-2 gives the whole variable domain DGGITQSPKYLFRKEGQNVTLSCEQNLNHDAMYWYRQDPGQGLRLIYYSQIVNDFQKGDIAEGYSVSREKKESFPLTVTSAQKNPTAFYLCASKQNYGYTFGSGTRLTVV.

This clonotype was detected only a few times. This sequence joins TRBV20-1 and TRBJ1-5; D ambiguous. The CDR3 extends over 16 amino acids. Trimming took off 6 bases at V and 2 bases at J, with 20 bases between the two ends. The germline V gene encodes CDR1 DFQATT and CDR2 SNEGSKA (reference sequence). CDR3 region: CSAGKTGVGGNQPQHF. The CDR3 DNA reads TGCAGTGCGGGAAAAACTGGGGTTGGCGGCAATCAGCCCCAGCATTTT.

This clonotype came up a few times. The chain recombines TRBV6-1 with TRBJ2-7; TRBD2 agrees at 8 bases. V was clipped by 10 bases and J by 3 bases; unmatched bases: 14. Germline-derived CDR1 and CDR2 are MNHNS and SASEGT. This CDR3 spans 15 amino acids. The DNA for the CDR3 is TGTGCCACCCTGAGATATTCCAGCGGGAGCTACGAGCAGTACTTC. This translates into CATLRYSSGSYEQYF.

J is TRBJ2-1 and V is TRBV5-5, with 16 bases matching TRBD2. Germline CDR1 reads SGHKS; CDR2 reads YYEKEE (reference sequence). This CDR3 region has 16 residues. V lost 4 bases and J lost 9; bases outside the gene matches: 7. Here the CDR3 reads CASSPPGTSGRGEQFF. In nucleotides, the CDR3 is TGTGCCAGCAGCCCCCCGGGGACTAGCGGGAGGGGTGAGCAGTTCTTC. Complete variable domain (other parts from reference TRBV5-5 and TRBJ2-1): DAGVTQSPTHLIKTRGQQVTLRCSPISGHKSVSWYQQVLGQGPQFIFQYYEKEERGRGNFPDRFSARQFPNYSSELNVNALLLGDSALYLCASSPPGTSGRGEQFFGPGTRLTVL.

The CDR3 DNA sequence: TGTGCCAGCAGCCACACGAGAGGGGCTGAAGCTTTCTTT. Amino acid sequence: CASSHTRGAEAFF. The V gene is TRBV3-1, the J gene TRBJ1-1; D may be TRBD1 (5 bases). CDR3 length: 13 residues. V was trimmed by 3 bases and J by 6 bases, leaving 11 bases between them. Germline CDR1 reads LGHDT; CDR2 reads YNNKEL (reference sequence). The complete variable domain, with remaining parts taken from reference TRBV3-1 and TRBJ1-1, reads DTAVSQTPKYLVTQMGNDKSIKCEQNLGHDTMYWYKQDSKKFLKIMFSYNNKELIINETVPNRFSPKSPDKAHLNLHINSLELGDSAVYFCASSHTRGAEAFFGQGTRLTVV.

V usage is TRBV6-1 and J usage is TRBJ1-2; TRBD1 is a possible D gene (5 bases). V dropped 2 bases and J dropped 0 bases, with 13 bases sitting between them. Germline loops: CDR1 MNHNS, CDR2 SASEGT. CDR3 size: 16 residues. This CDR3 reads CASSESWGRSNYGYTF. The CDR3 DNA reads TGTGCCAGCAGTGAATCATGGGGCAGGTCTAACTATGGCTACACCTTC.

A few counts support this clonotype. The chain couples TRBV12-3 or TRBV12-4 to TRBJ2-2; no clear D gene. CDR3 length: 12 residues. Trimming left V 1 base short and J 4 bases short, with 1 base between. This CDR3 is CASSLGTGELFF. CDR3 bases: TGTGCCAGCAGTTTAGGCACCGGGGAGCTGTTTTTT.

The J gene is TRBJ2-7, the V gene TRBV20-1; D perhaps matches TRBD2 (6 bases). Germline loops: CDR1 DFQATT, CDR2 SNEGSKA (reference sequence). Trimming shortened V by 3 bases and J by 6 bases, and 18 bases separated the two germline ends. This CDR3 region has 14 residues. The CDR3 sequence: CSARGGGIGGEQYF. CDR3 coding DNA: TGCAGTGCTAGGGGCGGCGGGATTGGCGGCGAGCAGTACTTC.

The chain is built from TRBV4-3 and TRBJ1-6; D gene ambiguous. V lost 3 bases and J lost 8, with 11 bases in between. CDR3 length: 14 amino acids. The germline V gene has CDR1 LGHNA and CDR2 YSLEER. The CDR3 coding sequence is TGCGCCAGCAGCCAGGGAGGCGTTGATTCACCCCTCCACTTT. It specifies CASSQGGVDSPLHF.

This rearrangement joins TRBV28 to TRBJ1-2, with D hard to call. The germline V gene encodes CDR1 MDHEN and CDR2 SYDVKM. The V end lost 8 bases, the J end lost 8 bases, and 12 bases lay between the germline ends. The CDR3 totals 11 residues. The CDR3 spells CASSGRTGYTF. The CDR3 DNA sequence: TGTGCCAGCTCTGGGCGGACCGGCTACACCTTC.

The V and J genes are TRBV27 and TRBJ1-2, with D possibly matching TRBD1 (5 bases). Trimming removed 6 bases at V and 4 bases at J, with 21 bases between. The CDR3 is 16 amino acids. Germline V gene data show CDR1 as MNHEY and CDR2 as SMNVEV (reference sequence). The CDR3 sequence: CASSLGAGRGLYGYTF. Here the CDR3 DNA reads TGTGCCAGCAGCCTAGGGGCAGGCCGAGGGCTCTATGGCTACACCTTC.

The rearrangement uses TRBV7-9 and TRBJ2-2; unclear D gene. The CDR3 totals 13 residues. Germline V gives CDR1 SEHNR, CDR2 FQNEAQ (reference sequence). V was shortened by 7 bases and J by 8 bases, with 14 bases between the two germline ends. CDR3 loop: CASTPLGLGELFF. CDR3 DNA sequence: TGTGCCAGCACCCCCCTGGGGTTGGGGGAGCTGTTTTTT.

The chain links TRBV20-1 to TRBJ1-5; a weak D match, TRBD1 (6 bases). Germline loops: CDR1 DFQATT, CDR2 SNEGSKA (reference sequence). This CDR3 spans 15 amino acids. V was pared by 6 bases and J by 3 bases, with 18 bases between. The CDR3 here is CSALRGGAVNQPQHF. CDR3 in DNA: TGCAGTGCGTTGAGGGGGGGCGCAGTCAATCAGCCCCAGCATTTT.

V usage is TRBV24-1 and J usage is TRBJ2-3, with 8 bases aligning to TRBD1. Per germline, CDR1 KGHDR and CDR2 SFDVKD. V was pared by 5 bases and J by 4 bases, with 10 bases of the junction left unmatched. The CDR3 totals 16 residues. Written as DNA, the CDR3 is TGTGCCACCAGTGTCCGGGCCAGGGGGCGAGCAGATACGCAGTATTTT. It translates to CATSVRARGRADTQYF.

V usage is TRBV7-2 and J usage is TRBJ1-5, with no clear D. Deletions cut 5 bases from V and 5 bases from J, with 13 bases between. This CDR3 has 14 amino acids. Per the germline V gene, CDR1 is SGHTA and CDR2 is FQGNSA. The CDR3 protein is CASSLTLGYQPQHF. CDR3 nucleotides: TGTGCCAGCAGCCTGACATTGGGTTATCAGCCCCAGCATTTT.

The rearrangement uses TRBV6-4 and TRBJ1-6; D unclear. Germline CDR1 and CDR2: MRHNA and SNTAGT. Trimming shortened V by 6 bases and J by 0 bases, and 24 bases separated the two germline ends. This CDR3 is 20 amino acids long. Here the CDR3 reads CASSELLNLNKNSYNSPLHF. The CDR3, as DNA: TGTGCCAGCAGCGAACTCCTTAATCTAAACAAGAACTCCTATAATTCACCCCTCCACTTT.

This clonotype was observed a few times. The chain is built from TRBV20-1 and TRBJ1-1; D is unresolved. Germline V gene data show CDR1 as DFQATT and CDR2 as SNEGSKA (reference sequence). The CDR3 consists of 12 residues. V shed 1 base and J shed 1 base, with 4 bases lying between them. CDR3 amino acids: CSARGGNTEAFF. The CDR3 coding sequence is TGCAGTGCTAGAGGGGGGAACACTGAAGCTTTCTTT.

The V gene is TRBV6-1, the J gene TRBJ2-1; TRBD2 matches 11 bases. The germline V gene has CDR1 MNHNS and CDR2 SASEGT. V dropped 4 bases and J dropped 10; count of bases not matched to a gene: 12. The length of the CDR3 is 16 residues. CDR3 in DNA: TGTGCCAGCAGTGCCTCACTAGCGGGAGTCGCCTGGGAGCAGTTCTTC. Protein sequence: CASSASLAGVAWEQFF.

This clonotype was counted a few times. The CDR3 DNA reads TGTGCCAGCAGCGAACAGAACAATCAGCCCCAGCATTTT. Its translation: CASSEQNNQPQHF. The chain recombines TRBV7-8 with TRBJ1-5; D uncertain. V lost 5 bases and J 3 bases, leaving 8 bases between the germline ends. The germline CDR1 and CDR2 sequences are SGHVS and FQNEAQ. CDR3 length: 13 amino acids. Supplemented by reference TRBV7-8 and TRBJ1-5, the full variable domain reads GAGVSQSPRYKVAKRGQDVALRCDPISGHVSLFWYQQALGQGPEFLTYFQNEAQLDKSGLPSDRFFAERPEGSVSTLKIQRTQQEDSAVYLCASSEQNNQPQHFGDGTRLSIL.

The gene calls are TRBV7-2 and TRBJ2-7; TRBD1 or TRBD2 may be the D gene (5 bases each). The CDR3 contains 16 residues. The germline V gene encodes CDR1 SGHTA and CDR2 FQGNSA. V lost 5 bases, J lost 0 bases, and 17 bases lay in between. The CDR3 DNA is TGTGCCAGCAGCGCCGGGGCAGGCTACCCCTCCTACGAGCAGTACTTC. Translated, it gives CASSAGAGYPSYEQYF.

This clonotype was seen a handful of times. The rearrangement joins TRBV6-1 to TRBJ1-6, with D possibly being TRBD1 (5 bases). CDR1 MNHNS and CDR2 SASEGT come from the germline V gene. V lost 5 bases to trimming and J lost 0 bases, with 11 bases between them. The CDR3 is 16 amino acids. The DNA of the CDR3 is TGTGCCAGCAGTCGGGGACGGAGCTCCTATAATTCACCCCTCCACTTT. Translation: CASSRGRSSYNSPLHF.